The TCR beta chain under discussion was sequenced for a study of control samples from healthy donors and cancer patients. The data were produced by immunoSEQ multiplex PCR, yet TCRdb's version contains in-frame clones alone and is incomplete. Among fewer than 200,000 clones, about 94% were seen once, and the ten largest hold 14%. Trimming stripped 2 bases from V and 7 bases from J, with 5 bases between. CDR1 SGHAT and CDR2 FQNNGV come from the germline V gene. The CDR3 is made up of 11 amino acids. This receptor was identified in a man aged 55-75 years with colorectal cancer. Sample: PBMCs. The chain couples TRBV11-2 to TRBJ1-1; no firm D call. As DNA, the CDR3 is TGTGCCAGCAGCTTACAATATGAAGCTTTCTTT. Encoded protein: CASSLQYEAFF.